These 3 T cell receptor beta chains share one sample of origin, sequenced in a study of blood T cells in healthy people across ages. A second roughly 6 to 11 cycle PCR used barcoded and J-beta primers. From the 5' RACE reads, TCRdb called clonotypes with MiXCR, one entry per CDR3 protein. The profile shows 650,000 to 1,000,000 distinct CDR3 sequences, 35% to 40% of them singletons. Input material: blood. The receptors come from a man between 18 and 29 years old in good health.

The V gene is TRBV27, the J gene TRBJ2-7, with TRBD2 matching 10 bases. Trimming took 3 bases from V and 7 from J; bases not matched to a gene: 9. Germline CDR1 is MNHEY and CDR2 is SMNVEV (reference sequence). The CDR3 is 15 amino acids. This chain's CDR3 is CASSFMSGGEDEQYF. The DNA of the CDR3 is TGTGCCAGCAGTTTTATGAGCGGGGGGGAGGATGAGCAGTACTTC.

This clonotype showed up just a few times. A much bigger clone sits one base away, suggesting this may be a read error. This sequence joins TRBV10-3 and TRBJ2-5, with unresolved D. Germline V gene lookup returns CDR1 ENHRY and CDR2 SYGVKD. The CDR3 runs to 12 residues. CDR3 in DNA: TGTGCCATCAGGGAGTCGAAAGAGACCCAGTACTTC. Translating gives CAIRESKETQYF.

In the case of this clonotype: This may be a read error, as it is one base from a much larger clone. The rearrangement uses TRBV12-3 or TRBV12-4 and TRBJ2-1, with a tentative D call TRBD1 (7 bases). This CDR3 has 16 residues. The V gene lost 2 bases and the J gene lost 13 bases, with 24 bases spanning the gap. The CDR3 bases are TGTGCCAGCAGTTTATTAAGCAGGGGGGACCAAGAGACCCAGTTCTTC. This gives the protein CASSLLSRGDQETQFF.